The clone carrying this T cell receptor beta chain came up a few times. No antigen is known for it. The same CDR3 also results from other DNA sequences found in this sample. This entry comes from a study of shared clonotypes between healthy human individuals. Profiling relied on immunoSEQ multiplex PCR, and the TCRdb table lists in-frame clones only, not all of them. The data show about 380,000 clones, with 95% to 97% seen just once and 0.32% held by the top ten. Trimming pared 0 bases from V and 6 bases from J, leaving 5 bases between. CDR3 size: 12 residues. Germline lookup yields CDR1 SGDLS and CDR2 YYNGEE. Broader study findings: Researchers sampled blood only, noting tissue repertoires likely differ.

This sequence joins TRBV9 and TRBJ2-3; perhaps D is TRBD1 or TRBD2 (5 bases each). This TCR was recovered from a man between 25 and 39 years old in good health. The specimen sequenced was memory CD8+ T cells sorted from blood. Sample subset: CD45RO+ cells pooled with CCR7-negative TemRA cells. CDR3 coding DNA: TGTGCCAGCAGCGTAGGGGGGGATACGCAGTATTTT. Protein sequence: CASSVGGDTQYF.